This TCR beta chain was documented in a study of Tregs in tolerant kidney transplant recipients. Method: immunoSEQ multiplex PCR; TCRdb's copy keeps in-frame clones and lacks some. The table records approximately 67,000 clones, roughly 92% of them present only once. Thawed PBMCs were FACS-sorted into unstimulated CD4+CD25+CD127- regulatory T cells, CD4+CD25- non-regulatory cells, CD4 and CD8 cells. The source is a human donor who received a combined kidney and bone marrow transplant. The specimen comprised CD8+ T cells from blood, sampled before the transplant.

The CDR3 nucleotides read TGTGCCAGCAGCGCCTCCGGGACTAGCGGGGGGACGGGAAGCGAGCAGTACTTC. It encodes CASSASGTSGGTGSEQYF. The chain is built from TRBV9 and TRBJ2-7; TRBD2 matches at 15 bases. The CDR3 contains 18 residues. Germline trimming cut 3 bases from V and 6 bases from J; bases unmatched to any gene: 13. Germline V CDR1 and CDR2: SGDLS, YYNGEE.